These T cell receptor beta chains were read from a single sample in a study of T cell responses to AZD1222 COVID-19 vaccine. Generated by immunoSEQ multiplex PCR, the TCRdb table keeps only in-frame clones and is missing some. The table shows 70,000 to 90,000 clones, with 70% to 85% occurring only once. The source material was peripheral blood, sampled on day 0 of AZD1222 vaccination. The source is an adult in good health. The CDR3 runs from the conserved cysteine through the conserved F or W. The D gene is left open where the match is weak. Rows give clone size only sometimes, using once, few, many, or a class for an expanded clone.

d_call	clone_size	v_call	j_call	cdr3_aa	cdr3_nt
NA	once	TRBV18	TRBJ1-6	CASSPDILNSPLHF	TGTGCCAGCTCACCTGATATTTTAAATTCACCCCTCCACTTT
NA	NA	TRBV7-2	TRBJ1-1	CASSLDGRGFQTEAFF	TGTGCCAGCAGCTTAGATGGCAGGGGTTTTCAAACTGAAGCTTTCTTT
TRBD1	NA	TRBV28	TRBJ1-5	CASSLWGTGTRNQPQHF	TGTGCCAGCAGTTTATGGGGGACAGGGACGAGGAATCAGCCCCAGCATTTT
NA	few	TRBV5-4	TRBJ1-2	CASSPEGNYGYTF	TGTGCCAGCAGCCCGGAGGGGAACTATGGCTACACCTTC
NA	NA	TRBV2	TRBJ1-1	CARAGGRTEAFF	TGTGCCAGAGCCGGAGGACGGACTGAAGCTTTCTTT
NA	NA	TRBV9	TRBJ2-1	CASSVGQPRDEQFF	TGTGCCAGCAGCGTAGGTCAGCCTAGGGATGAGCAGTTCTTC
NA	NA	TRBV18	TRBJ1-3	CASSPREGVSSGNTIYF	TGTGCCAGCTCACCACGGGAGGGGGTGAGCTCTGGAAACACCATATATTTT
TRBD1	NA	TRBV7-9	TRBJ1-2	CASSWDRSGYTF	TGTGCCAGCAGCTGGGACAGGAGTGGCTACACCTTC
NA	few	TRBV7-9	TRBJ1-2	CASSLATEKGYTF	TGTGCCAGCAGCTTAGCGACGGAGAAGGGCTACACCTTC
TRBD1	NA	TRBV7-2	TRBJ2-5	CASSSDRGRETQYF	TGTGCCAGCAGCTCCGACAGGGGGCGAGAGACCCAGTACTTC
TRBD1	NA	TRBV11-2	TRBJ1-4	CASSLGTGGAYEKLFF	TGTGCCAGCAGCTTAGGGACAGGGGGCGCTTATGAAAAACTGTTTTTT
TRBD1	NA	TRBV7-9	TRBJ2-7	CASSFYPRDRDYEQYF	TGTGCCAGCAGCTTTTACCCCCGGGACAGAGACTACGAGCAGTACTTC
TRBD2	NA	TRBV6-6	TRBJ2-1	CASSYRGSGSNEQFF	TGTGCCAGCAGTTACCGAGGTAGCGGGAGCAATGAGCAGTTCTTC
NA	NA	TRBV7-8	TRBJ1-5	CASSLGETGQPQHF	TGTGCCAGCAGCTTAGGGGAAACCGGCCAGCCCCAGCATTTT
NA	NA	TRBV27	TRBJ1-2	CASALYAANYGYTF	TGTGCCAGCGCCCTCTACGCGGCAAACTATGGCTACACCTTC
TRBD1	NA	TRBV29-1	TRBJ2-3	CSVRTGWVTDTQYF	TGCAGCGTACGGACAGGGTGGGTCACAGATACGCAGTATTTT
NA	few	TRBV10-3	TRBJ2-1	CAISEGSSYNEQFF	TGTGCCATCAGTGAAGGAAGCTCCTACAATGAGCAGTTCTTC
TRBD1	NA	TRBV5-6	TRBJ1-5	CASSLGQGSNQPQHF	TGTGCCAGCAGCTTAGGACAGGGTAGCAATCAGCCCCAGCATTTT
NA	NA	TRBV6-4	TRBJ1-1	CASSKTRESTEAFF	TGTGCCAGCAGTAAAACGCGGGAGAGCACTGAAGCTTTCTTT
NA	NA	TRBV5-1	TRBJ2-3	CASSTGGRSTDTQYF	TGCGCCAGCAGCACAGGTGGCCGCTCCACAGATACGCAGTATTTT
NA	NA	TRBV21-1	TRBJ1-1	CASSQGTGPNTEAFF	TGTGCCAGCAGCCAGGGGACAGGCCCGAATACTGAAGCTTTCTTT
NA	NA	TRBV7-2	TRBJ2-4	CASSLGGEGFNIQYF	TGTGCCAGCAGCCTGGGCGGAGAAGGTTTCAACATTCAGTACTTC
NA	few	TRBV5-1	TRBJ1-4	CASSLNSGSTNEKLFF	TGCGCCAGCAGCCTGAATTCAGGGTCTACTAATGAAAAACTGTTTTTT
NA	NA	TRBV30	TRBJ1-5	CAWSKEGLSNQPQHF	TGTGCCTGGAGTAAGGAGGGGTTGAGCAATCAGCCCCAGCATTTT
TRBD1	NA	TRBV5-1	TRBJ1-5	CASSVDRGSQPQHF	TGCGCCAGCAGCGTGGACAGGGGTAGTCAGCCCCAGCATTTT
TRBD1	NA	TRBV18	TRBJ1-5	CASSPSSPGQGNQPQHF	TGTGCCAGCTCACCGTCATCACCGGGACAGGGAAATCAGCCCCAGCATTTT
TRBD2	NA	TRBV5-1	TRBJ2-7	CASSLVLAGALDEQYF	TGCGCCAGCAGCTTGGTTCTAGCGGGAGCTTTAGACGAGCAGTACTTC
NA	NA	TRBV3-1/TRBV3-2	TRBJ2-5	CASSQDSETQYF	TGTGCCAGCAGCCAAGATTCGGAGACCCAGTACTTC
TRBD1	once	TRBV19	TRBJ2-3	CASMKQGATDTQYF	TGTGCCAGTATGAAACAGGGGGCGACAGATACGCAGTATTTT
NA	NA	TRBV5-1	TRBJ2-7	CASSEGQGGNDEQYF	TGCGCCAGCAGCGAGGGTCAAGGGGGGAATGACGAGCAGTACTTC
NA	NA	TRBV7-2	TRBJ1-5	CASSQRGTSHQPQHF	TGTGCCAGCAGCCAAAGGGGGACCTCTCATCAGCCCCAGCATTTT
TRBD1	NA	TRBV18	TRBJ1-1	CASSPTGGRTEAFF	TGTGCCAGCTCACCCACAGGGGGCCGCACTGAAGCTTTCTTT
TRBD1	NA	TRBV6-1	TRBJ1-2	CASSEGEQGYGYTF	TGTGCCAGCAGTGAAGGGGAACAGGGGTATGGCTACACCTTC
NA	NA	TRBV19	TRBJ1-5	CASRWDKNQPQHF	TGTGCCAGTAGATGGGACAAAAATCAGCCCCAGCATTTT
NA	NA	TRBV14	TRBJ1-6	CASSQDFSYNSPLHF	TGTGCCAGCAGCCAAGACTTCTCCTATAATTCACCCCTCCACTTT
TRBD1	NA	TRBV7-2	TRBJ2-1	CASSSGQGAGEQFF	TGTGCCAGCAGCTCGGGACAGGGGGCCGGTGAGCAGTTCTTC
TRBD1	NA	TRBV30	TRBJ2-2	CAWGRGQGGELFF	TGTGCCTGGGGCAGGGGGCAGGGCGGGGAGCTGTTTTTT
NA	NA	TRBV16	TRBJ1-5	CASSQSDSSNQPQHF	TGTGCCAGCAGCCAATCGGACAGTAGCAATCAGCCCCAGCATTTT
TRBD1	NA	TRBV7-9	TRBJ2-3	CASSSGQGAYEADTQYF	TGTGCCAGCAGCTCCGGACAGGGGGCTTACGAGGCAGATACGCAGTATTTT
NA	once	TRBV5-1	TRBJ1-2	CASSLNPETVWSYGYTF	TGCGCCAGCAGCTTGAATCCCGAAACGGTTTGGTCCTATGGCTACACCTTC
NA	NA	TRBV4-2	TRBJ1-6	CASAGGVNSPLHF	TGTGCCAGCGCGGGGGGTGTCAATTCACCCCTCCACTTT
TRBD2	NA	TRBV10-3	TRBJ2-7	CAISRGLASLGDEQYF	TGTGCCATCAGCCGGGGACTAGCATCTCTTGGCGACGAGCAGTACTTC
TRBD2	NA	TRBV19	TRBJ2-3	CASSMSTGGITDTQYF	TGTGCCAGTAGTATGTCGACGGGAGGTATAACAGATACGCAGTATTTT
TRBD1	NA	TRBV30	TRBJ2-7	CAWSGKGQGNYEQYF	TGTGCCTGGAGTGGTAAGGGACAGGGAAATTACGAGCAGTACTTC
TRBD2	NA	TRBV5-6	TRBJ2-1	CASSLLKLAGGSGYNEQFF	TGTGCCAGCAGCTTGTTGAAACTAGCGGGAGGCAGTGGCTACAATGAGCAGTTCTTC
TRBD2	NA	TRBV7-7	TRBJ2-7	CASSHTRTARGRYEQYF	TGTGCTAGCAGCCACACTCGCACAGCCCGCGGGAGGTACGAGCAGTACTTC
TRBD1	NA	TRBV6-5	TRBJ2-7	CASSSRTGLYEQYF	TGTGCCAGCAGTTCCCGGACAGGGCTCTACGAGCAGTACTTC
NA	NA	TRBV19	TRBJ2-7	CASSKGVLAAYEQYF	TGTGCCAGTAGTAAGGGAGTTTTAGCAGCCTACGAGCAGTACTTC
NA	NA	TRBV11-3	TRBJ2-1	CASSRQVDNEQFF	TGTGCCAGCAGTCGACAGGTAGACAATGAGCAGTTCTTC
NA	NA	TRBV6-5	TRBJ1-4	CASRAPNEKLFF	TGTGCCAGCAGGGCCCCGAATGAAAAACTGTTTTTT
TRBD1	NA	TRBV10-3	TRBJ1-5	CAISDPGTGGSNQPQHF	TGTGCCATCAGTGATCCTGGGACAGGGGGCAGCAATCAGCCCCAGCATTTT
TRBD1	NA	TRBV27	TRBJ1-5	CASSPGTGVINSNQPQHF	TGTGCCAGCAGTCCCGGGACAGGGGTCATCAATAGCAATCAGCCCCAGCATTTT
TRBD2	once	TRBV11-2	TRBJ2-1	CASSLVSGSWYEQFF	TGTGCCAGCAGCTTAGTGAGCGGGAGTTGGTATGAGCAGTTCTTC
NA	NA	TRBV2	TRBJ1-1	CASSVEGRRAFF	TGTGCCAGCAGTGTGGAGGGAAGGCGAGCTTTCTTT
TRBD1	few	TRBV2	TRBJ1-1	CARQGSEAFF	TGTGCCAGACAGGGGTCGGAAGCTTTCTTT